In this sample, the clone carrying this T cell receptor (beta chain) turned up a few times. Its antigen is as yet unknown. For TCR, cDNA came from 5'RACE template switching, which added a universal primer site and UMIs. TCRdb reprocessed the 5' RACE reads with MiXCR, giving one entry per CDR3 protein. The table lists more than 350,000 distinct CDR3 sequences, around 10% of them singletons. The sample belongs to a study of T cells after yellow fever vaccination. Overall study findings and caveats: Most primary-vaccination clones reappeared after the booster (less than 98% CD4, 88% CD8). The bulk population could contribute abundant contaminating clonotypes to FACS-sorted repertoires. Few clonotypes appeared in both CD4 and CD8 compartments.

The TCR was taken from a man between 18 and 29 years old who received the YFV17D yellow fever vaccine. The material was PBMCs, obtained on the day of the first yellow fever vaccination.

CDR3 residues: CASSPREASGFSYEQYF. The CDR3 DNA sequence: TGTGCCAGCAGCCCCCGTGAGGCTAGCGGGTTCTCCTACGAGCAGTACTTC. The chain couples TRBV11-2 to TRBJ2-7; 8 bases are shared with TRBD2. The CDR3 sequence is 17 residues long. Trimming took 5 bases from V and 0 from J; bases not matched to a gene: 12. Germline CDR1 and CDR2: SGHAT and FQNNGV.